The present T cell receptor (beta chain) was sequenced within a study of shared clonotypes between healthy human individuals (dated by TCRdb to about 2020). Broadly, across the study: Three men and two women, aged 18 to 49 years, made up the cohort. For each donor, three plates each were used for CD4 naive and CD4 memory, two plates were used for CD8 naive, and one plate was used for CD8 memory. The study deeply sequenced blood TCR repertoires of several healthy adults to estimate repertoire size and the extent of clonotype sharing between individuals. To increase sequencing depth and limit assay-specific biases, different laboratories used diverse techniques to prepare libraries and sequence TCR repertoires. Between about 0.9 and 9 billion PBMCs per donor were obtained by leukapheresis.

Summary of the overall study and its limitations: Rarefaction of sorted-subset datasets indicated incomplete sequencing despite the large sequencing depth. Pairwise subsampling led to the expectation that sequencing depth would affect the degree of clonotype sharing among donors. Sampling was restricted to blood, and TCR repertoires in tissues likely differ from the TCR repertoires found in blood. Approximately 5% of naive CD4, around 4% of naive CD8, 2% to 2.5% of memory CD4, and about 0.4% of memory CD8 clonotypes were shared across a few donors. Estimated clonotype richness was generally larger for naive than for memory subsets. Compared with non-shared clonotypes, the clonotypes found in all four sorted-subset donors had higher generation probabilities. Because the study included only a small number of donors, the genetic and exposure-history diversity represented was limited.

Details on this clone: It lacks a known antigen. The record has no base qualities; no much larger clone is one base away.

Including cysteine and phenylalanine, the CDR3 has 13 amino acids. This entry keeps only the CDR3 DNA: 39 bases, framed from base 1. CDR1 and CDR2 were assigned from the germline V gene (reference sequence) as LNHDA and SQIVND. V is clipped by 4 bases and J by 6 bases, and the sequence between their germline boundaries is 9 bases long. Donors were healthy HIV-negative adults with no recently reported acute infections or vaccinations. Only Caucasian adults living in Nashville, Tennessee, USA were represented among the donors. CD4+ T cells were enriched by magnetic negative selection; naive cells were then positively selected on CD45RA, and the negative fraction formed the memory subset. After blood collection by leukapheresis, PBMCs were isolated using Ficoll-Histopaque density gradient centrifugation and then cryopreserved in the vapor phase of liquid nitrogen. Analytical flow cytometry was used to check the purity and quantity of every magnetically sorted T cell population. From each sorted fraction, genomic DNA was isolated and quantified by UV absorbance on a Nanodrop 2000c.

TCR CDR3 regions were amplified from genomic DNA by multiplex PCR using the deep immunoSEQ assay. Extracted genomic DNA from each cell subset was distributed evenly across all wells of several immunoSEQ 96-well plates, and each plate was treated as a replicate. Each replicate PCR for sorted subsets received approximately 220 ng genomic DNA, equal to about 30,000 T cell genomes. Purified libraries were measured with a Qubit 3.0 fluorometer, size-checked on a Bioanalyzer 2100, and measured again with the KAPA Library Quantification kit. A separate single-read 150-cycle Illumina NextSeq 550 flow cell was used to sequence each immunoSEQ 96-well plate. On the study's bioinformatics: The immunoSEQ output contained only junctional sequences without quality scores, so filtering could not match that applied to full-length reads. To assign V/J genes and CDR3, sequences were annotated using PyIR, a Python wrapper for IgBLAST v1.9, with IMGT germline references. Reads were removed for weak V/J assignments (E-value above 1e-6), missing CDR3, stop codons, out-of-frame junctions, or ambiguous translated residues. V3J clonotypes were defined as sequences sharing the same inferred V gene, J gene, and CDR3 amino acid sequence. The percentage overlap between two repertoires was calculated by dividing the number of shared unique clonotypes by the size of the smaller repertoire. Repertoire richness was assessed with RTK rarefaction, the Chao1 estimator, and Recon v2.1 estimates of unobserved clonotypes. Generation probabilities for all TCRbeta clonotypes obtained by the gDNA method from several donors were computed using OLGA. Held by TCRdb, this immuneACCESS table contains in-frame sequences only and omits some clones. Under half of the omission traces to an unresolved V gene where checked; the cause of the rest is unknown. V and J calls and clone size are copied from that table; D and trimming were computed from the DNA. Across this sample there are about 960,000 clones, with roughly 72% seen only once. The biggest ten clones account for approximately 1.5% of the sample.

The TCR sequence derives from a man younger than 35 in good health. The sequence is built from TRBV19 and TRBJ2-2, and TRBD2 may be the D gene, going by 5 matching bases. Sequences were obtained from memory CD4+ T cells sorted from blood. The sample's cell subset or site label, decoded: CD45RA-negative fraction. The CDR3 region reads CASSKEAAGELFF. The DNA reads as follows: TGTGCCAGTAGTAAGGAGGCGGCCGGGGAGCTGTTTTTT.